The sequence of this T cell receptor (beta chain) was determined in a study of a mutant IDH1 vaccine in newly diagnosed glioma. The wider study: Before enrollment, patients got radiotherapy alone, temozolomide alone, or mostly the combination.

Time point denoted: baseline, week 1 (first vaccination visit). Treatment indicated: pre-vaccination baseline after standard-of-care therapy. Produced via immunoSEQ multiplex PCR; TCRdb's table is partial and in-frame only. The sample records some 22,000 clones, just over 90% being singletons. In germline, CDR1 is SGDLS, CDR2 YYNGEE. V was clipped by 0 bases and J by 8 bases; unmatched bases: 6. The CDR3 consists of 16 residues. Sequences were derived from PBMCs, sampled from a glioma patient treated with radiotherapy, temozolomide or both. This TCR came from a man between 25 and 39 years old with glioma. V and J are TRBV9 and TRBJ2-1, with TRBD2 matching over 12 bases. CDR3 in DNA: TGTGCCAGCAGCGTAGGAGGGCTAGCGGGAGGGTATGAGCAGTTCTTC. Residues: CASSVGGLAGGYEQFF.